Listed below are T cell receptor beta chains from one sample, sequenced in a study of cytomegalovirus exposure and HLA in healthy donors. The table came from immunoSEQ multiplex PCR; TCRdb's copy has only in-frame clones and leaves some out. The sample consists of roughly 100,000 clones, over 12% of them appearing once. The source material was PBMCs. These receptors were taken from a female donor in good health and CMV-seronegative. The CDR3 runs from the conserved cysteine through the conserved F or W. The D gene is left open where the match is weak. The size field is filled for only some rows; it gives once, few, many or a size class.

clone_size: NA; j_call: TRBJ2-7; v_call: TRBV21-1; d_call: NA; cdr3_aa: CASSGGSGEQYF; cdr3_nt: TGTGCCAGCAGCGGCGGATCGGGCGAGCAGTACTTC
clone_size: NA; j_call: TRBJ2-7; v_call: TRBV19; d_call: TRBD2; cdr3_aa: CASRPLAGASGEQYF; cdr3_nt: TGTGCCAGTAGGCCACTAGCGGGAGCATCGGGCGAGCAGTACTTC
clone_size: NA; j_call: TRBJ2-7; v_call: TRBV5-8; d_call: NA; cdr3_aa: CASSRQGGGYEQYF; cdr3_nt: TGTGCCAGCAGCAGGCAGGGGGGCGGGTACGAGCAGTACTTC
clone_size: few; j_call: TRBJ2-7; v_call: TRBV9; d_call: NA; cdr3_aa: CASSPTDYASYEQYF; cdr3_nt: TGTGCCAGCAGCCCAACAGACTACGCCTCCTACGAGCAGTACTTC
clone_size: few; j_call: TRBJ1-3; v_call: TRBV13; d_call: NA; cdr3_aa: CASSAGYSGNTIYF; cdr3_nt: TGTGCCAGCAGCGCGGGATACTCTGGAAACACCATATATTTT
clone_size: few; j_call: TRBJ2-7; v_call: TRBV5-1; d_call: NA; cdr3_aa: CASSPGTLSYEQYF; cdr3_nt: TGCGCCAGCAGCCCGGGGACTCTATCCTACGAGCAGTACTTC
clone_size: few; j_call: TRBJ2-4; v_call: TRBV5-4; d_call: NA; cdr3_aa: CASSSSSGAPNIQYF; cdr3_nt: TGTGCCAGCAGCTCCTCCTCCGGAGCTCCAAACATTCAGTACTTC
clone_size: few; j_call: TRBJ1-6; v_call: TRBV30; d_call: NA; cdr3_aa: CAWNRDSPLHF; cdr3_nt: TGTGCCTGGAACCGGGATTCACCCCTCCACTTT
clone_size: NA; j_call: TRBJ2-3; v_call: TRBV6-5; d_call: NA; cdr3_aa: CASSYGAETDTQYF; cdr3_nt: TGTGCCAGCAGTTACGGGGCTGAAACAGATACGCAGTATTTT
clone_size: few; j_call: TRBJ2-7; v_call: TRBV7-2; d_call: TRBD2; cdr3_aa: CASNVLAVTYEQYF; cdr3_nt: TGTGCCAGCAACGTTCTAGCGGTAACCTACGAGCAGTACTTC
clone_size: NA; j_call: TRBJ2-5; v_call: TRBV6-5; d_call: TRBD1; cdr3_aa: CASSPPGQGRETQYF; cdr3_nt: TGTGCCAGCAGTCCCCCGGGACAGGGACGAGAGACCCAGTACTTC
clone_size: few; j_call: TRBJ1-3; v_call: TRBV29-1; d_call: NA; cdr3_aa: CSVKGLLGNTIYF; cdr3_nt: TGCAGCGTCAAGGGACTCTTAGGAAACACCATATATTTT
clone_size: few; j_call: TRBJ2-2; v_call: TRBV7-8; d_call: TRBD1; cdr3_aa: CASRPTGNAGELFF; cdr3_nt: TGTGCCAGCAGGCCGACAGGGAACGCCGGGGAGCTGTTTTTT
clone_size: NA; j_call: TRBJ2-1; v_call: TRBV18; d_call: TRBD2; cdr3_aa: CASSPDMTSGVYNEQFF; cdr3_nt: TGTGCCAGCTCACCAGATATGACTAGCGGGGTCTACAATGAGCAGTTCTTC
clone_size: NA; j_call: TRBJ2-7; v_call: TRBV6-5; d_call: TRBD2; cdr3_aa: CASSYSGESYEQYF; cdr3_nt: TGTGCCAGCAGTTACAGCGGGGAATCCTACGAGCAGTACTTC
clone_size: once; j_call: TRBJ2-1; v_call: TRBV5-1; d_call: NA; cdr3_aa: CASSLGLSNEQFF; cdr3_nt: TGCGCCAGCAGCTTGGGACTATCCAATGAGCAGTTCTTC
clone_size: NA; j_call: TRBJ2-3; v_call: TRBV11-2; d_call: TRBD1; cdr3_aa: CASSYRDRATDTQYF; cdr3_nt: TGTGCCAGCAGCTACCGGGACAGGGCCACAGATACGCAGTATTTT
clone_size: NA; j_call: TRBJ2-2; v_call: TRBV6-5; d_call: NA; cdr3_aa: CASNKQSTGELFF; cdr3_nt: TGTGCCAGCAACAAACAGAGCACCGGGGAGCTGTTTTTT
clone_size: few; j_call: TRBJ2-2; v_call: TRBV7-2; d_call: TRBD1; cdr3_aa: CASRKDRVNTGELFF; cdr3_nt: TGTGCCAGCAGGAAAGACAGGGTGAACACCGGGGAGCTGTTTTTT
clone_size: NA; j_call: TRBJ1-2; v_call: TRBV18; d_call: NA; cdr3_aa: CASSDSYSNYGYTF; cdr3_nt: TGTGCCAGCTCAGACAGCTACTCTAACTATGGCTACACCTTC
clone_size: few; j_call: TRBJ2-1; v_call: TRBV10-3; d_call: TRBD2; cdr3_aa: CAISESWGGTSNEQFF; cdr3_nt: TGTGCCATCAGTGAGTCATGGGGGGGGACGAGCAATGAGCAGTTCTTC
clone_size: NA; j_call: TRBJ2-3; v_call: TRBV2; d_call: NA; cdr3_aa: CASNIGQGYTDTQYF; cdr3_nt: TGTGCCAGCAACATTGGGCAGGGGTACACAGATACGCAGTATTTT
clone_size: few; j_call: TRBJ2-3; v_call: TRBV9; d_call: TRBD2; cdr3_aa: CASSVEGLAGVADTQYF; cdr3_nt: TGTGCCAGCAGCGTAGAAGGGCTAGCGGGGGTTGCAGATACGCAGTATTTT
clone_size: NA; j_call: TRBJ2-5; v_call: TRBV7-2; d_call: NA; cdr3_aa: CASSLGEGLTSDETQYF; cdr3_nt: TGTGCCAGCAGCTTAGGGGAAGGACTGACAAGTGACGAGACCCAGTACTTC
clone_size: few; j_call: TRBJ2-7; v_call: TRBV5-6; d_call: NA; cdr3_aa: CASSAPRDTYSYEQYF; cdr3_nt: TGTGCCAGCAGCGCCCCCCGGGACACCTACTCCTACGAGCAGTACTTC
clone_size: NA; j_call: TRBJ1-1; v_call: TRBV10-3; d_call: NA; cdr3_aa: CAISEQWQGDTEAFF; cdr3_nt: TGTGCCATCAGTGAGCAGTGGCAGGGTGACACTGAAGCTTTCTTT
clone_size: few; j_call: TRBJ2-5; v_call: TRBV4-3; d_call: NA; cdr3_aa: CASSQDVAGQRETQYF; cdr3_nt: TGCGCCAGCAGCCAAGATGTGGCGGGACAGAGGGAGACCCAGTACTTC
clone_size: few; j_call: TRBJ2-7; v_call: TRBV6-5; d_call: TRBD1; cdr3_aa: CASSRRGQGTYEQYF; cdr3_nt: TGTGCCAGCAGTCGCCGGGGACAGGGGACCTACGAGCAGTACTTC
clone_size: NA; j_call: TRBJ2-7; v_call: TRBV7-9; d_call: NA; cdr3_aa: CASSFPGTYEQYF; cdr3_nt: TGTGCCAGCAGCTTTCCAGGGACCTACGAGCAGTACTTC
clone_size: NA; j_call: TRBJ1-1; v_call: TRBV2; d_call: NA; cdr3_aa: CASREGTEAFF; cdr3_nt: TGTGCCAGCAGGGAGGGAACAGAAGCTTTCTTT
clone_size: NA; j_call: TRBJ2-1; v_call: TRBV7-9; d_call: NA; cdr3_aa: CASSLARGGNYDEQFF; cdr3_nt: TGTGCCAGCAGCTTAGCCCGAGGAGGGAATTACGATGAGCAGTTCTTC
clone_size: few; j_call: TRBJ2-2; v_call: TRBV15; d_call: NA; cdr3_aa: CATSLPAGELFF; cdr3_nt: TGTGCCACCAGCCTCCCGGCCGGGGAGCTGTTTTTT
clone_size: NA; j_call: TRBJ1-5; v_call: TRBV14; d_call: NA; cdr3_aa: CASTTPRRWGNQPQHF; cdr3_nt: TGTGCCAGCACTACTCCAAGGAGATGGGGCAATCAGCCCCAGCATTTT
clone_size: NA; j_call: TRBJ2-1; v_call: TRBV6-5; d_call: TRBD1; cdr3_aa: CASSRDRGSYNEQFF; cdr3_nt: TGTGCCAGCAGTCGTGACAGGGGCTCCTACAATGAGCAGTTCTTC
clone_size: NA; j_call: TRBJ1-1; v_call: TRBV10-1; d_call: NA; cdr3_aa: CASSSGGPTEAFF; cdr3_nt: TGCGCCAGCAGTTCGGGGGGCCCCACTGAAGCTTTCTTT
clone_size: many; j_call: TRBJ2-1; v_call: TRBV6-4; d_call: NA; cdr3_aa: CASSEGTNNEQFF; cdr3_nt: TGTGCCAGCAGTGAGGGGACAAACAATGAGCAGTTCTTC
clone_size: NA; j_call: TRBJ1-3; v_call: TRBV4-3; d_call: TRBD1; cdr3_aa: CASSQSGGGNTIYF; cdr3_nt: TGCGCCAGCAGCCAATCAGGGGGTGGAAACACCATATATTTT
clone_size: few; j_call: TRBJ1-2; v_call: TRBV25-1; d_call: TRBD1; cdr3_aa: CASRRDSYGYTF; cdr3_nt: TGTGCCAGCAGAAGGGACAGCTATGGCTACACCTTC
clone_size: NA; j_call: TRBJ2-3; v_call: TRBV27; d_call: TRBD2; cdr3_aa: CASSFRGGWQYTDTQYF; cdr3_nt: TGTGCCAGCAGTTTTCGGGGGGGGTGGCAGTACACAGATACGCAGTATTTT
clone_size: NA; j_call: TRBJ2-5; v_call: TRBV11-2; d_call: NA; cdr3_aa: CASSLDGEPQETQYF; cdr3_nt: TGTGCCAGCAGCTTAGACGGGGAGCCTCAAGAGACCCAGTACTTC
clone_size: few; j_call: TRBJ1-2; v_call: TRBV5-4; d_call: NA; cdr3_aa: CASSETLGGRYGYTF; cdr3_nt: TGTGCCAGCAGCGAAACGTTGGGGGGAAGGTATGGCTACACCTTC
clone_size: NA; j_call: TRBJ1-1; v_call: TRBV6-5; d_call: TRBD1; cdr3_aa: CASSYTDRGNTEAFF; cdr3_nt: TGTGCCAGCAGTTACACCGACAGGGGTAACACTGAAGCTTTCTTT
clone_size: NA; j_call: TRBJ2-7; v_call: TRBV18; d_call: TRBD1; cdr3_aa: CASSPASGTGLNEQYF; cdr3_nt: TGTGCCAGCTCACCGGCATCCGGGACAGGGCTCAACGAGCAGTACTTC
clone_size: few; j_call: TRBJ2-1; v_call: TRBV4-2; d_call: TRBD2; cdr3_aa: CASSQDSSGGRAKRQFF; cdr3_nt: TGTGCCAGCAGCCAAGATAGTAGCGGCGGGAGGGCCAAACGGCAGTTCTTC
clone_size: NA; j_call: TRBJ1-2; v_call: TRBV28; d_call: TRBD1; cdr3_aa: CASSSRGQGDGYTF; cdr3_nt: TGTGCCAGCAGTTCCCGGGGACAGGGTGATGGCTACACCTTC
clone_size: few; j_call: TRBJ1-1; v_call: TRBV5-1; d_call: TRBD1; cdr3_aa: CASSSKRTGGGQGEAFF; cdr3_nt: TGCGCCAGCAGCTCGAAAAGGACAGGGGGCGGTCAGGGTGAAGCTTTCTTT
clone_size: few; j_call: TRBJ1-2; v_call: TRBV5-4; d_call: TRBD1; cdr3_aa: CASSVTGTGGDYGYTF; cdr3_nt: TGTGCCAGCAGCGTCACGGGGACAGGGGGAGACTATGGCTACACCTTC
clone_size: few; j_call: TRBJ1-3; v_call: TRBV7-6; d_call: TRBD1; cdr3_aa: CASSPGQGLSGNTIYF; cdr3_nt: TGTGCCAGCAGCCCGGGACAGGGCCTCTCTGGAAACACCATATATTTT
clone_size: NA; j_call: TRBJ2-7; v_call: TRBV30; d_call: TRBD2; cdr3_aa: CAWSGSRLAGGEQYF; cdr3_nt: TGTGCCTGGAGTGGAAGTAGGCTAGCGGGAGGCGAGCAGTACTTC
clone_size: NA; j_call: TRBJ2-1; v_call: TRBV11-2; d_call: TRBD2; cdr3_aa: CASSFSGRAGNEQFF; cdr3_nt: TGTGCCAGCAGCTTTAGCGGGAGGGCCGGCAATGAGCAGTTCTTC
clone_size: few; j_call: TRBJ1-4; v_call: TRBV7-2; d_call: NA; cdr3_aa: CASSLGQGYEKLFF; cdr3_nt: TGTGCCAGCAGCTTAGGTCAGGGCTACGAAAAACTGTTTTTT
clone_size: NA; j_call: TRBJ1-2; v_call: TRBV19; d_call: NA; cdr3_aa: CASSHTGYGYTF; cdr3_nt: TGTGCCAGTAGCCATACGGGTTATGGCTACACCTTC
clone_size: few; j_call: TRBJ2-1; v_call: TRBV5-1; d_call: NA; cdr3_aa: CASSLTGSSYNEQFF; cdr3_nt: TGCGCCAGCAGCTTAACAGGGAGCTCCTACAATGAGCAGTTCTTC